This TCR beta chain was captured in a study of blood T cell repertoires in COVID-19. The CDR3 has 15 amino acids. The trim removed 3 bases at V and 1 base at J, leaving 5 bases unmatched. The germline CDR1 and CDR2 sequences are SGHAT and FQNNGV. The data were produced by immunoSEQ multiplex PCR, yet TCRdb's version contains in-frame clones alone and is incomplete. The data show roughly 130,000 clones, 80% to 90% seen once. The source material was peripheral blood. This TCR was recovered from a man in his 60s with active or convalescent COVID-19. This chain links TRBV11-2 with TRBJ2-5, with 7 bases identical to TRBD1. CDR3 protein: CASSFSGQSQETQYF. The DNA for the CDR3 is TGTGCCAGCAGCTTTTCGGGACAGTCCCAAGAGACCCAGTACTTC.